These 20 T cell receptor beta chains were all obtained from the same sample, sequenced in a study of blood T cell repertoires in COVID-19. Clones were sequenced by immunoSEQ multiplex PCR, and TCRdb holds only the in-frame ones, with some missing. The sample has 200,000 to 250,000 clones, just under 90% seen once. Material for sequencing was peripheral blood. These receptors all come from a man between 60 and 70 years old who had recovered from COVID-19.

The chain employs TRBV7-3 and TRBJ2-6, with TRBD1 as a possible D gene (5 bases). Trimming removed 2 bases at V and 3 bases at J, with 14 bases between. There are 17 residues in the CDR3. Germline-derived CDR1 and CDR2 are SGHTA and FQGTGA. The CDR3 nucleotides read TGTGCCAGCAGCTTACAGGGCAACCGGTTTGGGGCCAACGTCCTGACTTTC. This codes for CASSLQGNRFGANVLTF.

This chain links TRBV3-1 (or the pseudogene TRBV3-2) with TRBJ2-7; D assignment may be TRBD1 or TRBD2 (12 bases each). Trimming stripped 7 bases from V and 0 bases from J, with 34 bases between. Germline CDR1 is LGHDT and CDR2 is YNNKEL (reference sequence). This CDR3 is 21 amino acids long. The CDR3 coding sequence is TGTGCCAGCACCGGGACAGGGGGCAAACTAGCGGGAGGCGGGAGCTCCTACGAGCAGTACTTC. Its translation is CASTGTGGKLAGGGSSYEQYF.

The chain uses TRBV19 and TRBJ2-5, with no clear D. Germline loops: CDR1 LNHDA, CDR2 SQIVND (reference sequence). CDR3 length: 14 amino acids. V was shortened by 3 bases and J by 1 base, with 9 bases between the two germline ends. CDR3 in DNA: TGTGCCAGTAGTATTGTGAACATCCAAGAGACCCAGTACTTC. It specifies CASSIVNIQETQYF.

The J gene is TRBJ1-5, the V gene TRBV5-6; weak D call: TRBD1 (5 bases). Trimming left V 3 bases short and J 2 bases short, with 12 bases between. CDR3 size: 15 residues. Germline V gene data show CDR1 as SGHDT and CDR2 as YYEEEE. This chain's CDR3 is CASSSQGGGNQPQHF. CDR3 coding DNA: TGTGCCAGCAGCTCGCAGGGAGGGGGCAATCAGCCCCAGCATTTT.

The J gene is TRBJ2-1, the V gene TRBV19, with TRBD2 matching 10 bases. The CDR3 has 15 residues. The junction had 11 bases not matched to a gene; V was cut back by 6 bases and J by 9 bases. Per germline, CDR1 LNHDA and CDR2 SQIVND (reference sequence). The DNA of the CDR3 is TGTGCCAGTAGCGCCTCGAGCCTAGCGGGAGTTGAGCAGTTCTTC. Its protein product is CASSASSLAGVEQFF.

This sequence joins TRBV9 and TRBJ2-3; 10 positions match TRBD2. V trimming: 2 bases; J trimming: 4 bases; junction bases outside the gene matches: 4. Germline V CDR1 and CDR2: SGDLS, YYNGEE. The CDR3 has 15 amino acids. CDR3 bases: TGTGCCAGCAGCGTCCTAGCGGGAGTTTCAGATACGCAGTATTTT. Residues: CASSVLAGVSDTQYF.

The V gene is TRBV5-8, the J gene TRBJ1-5; D remains unclear. Germline V CDR1 and CDR2: SGHTS, YDEGEE. V dropped 0 bases and J dropped 2 bases, with 9 bases sitting between them. The CDR3 is 15 amino acids. The CDR3 loop reads CASSLGYSRNQPQHF. In DNA form, the CDR3 reads TGTGCCAGCAGCTTGGGATACAGTCGCAATCAGCCCCAGCATTTT. The whole variable domain, filled in from reference TRBV5-8 and TRBJ1-5, reads EAGVTQSPTHLIKTRGQQATLRCSPISGHTSVYWYQQALGLGLQFLLWYDEGEERNRGNFPPRFSGRQFPNYSSELNVNALELEDSALYLCASSLGYSRNQPQHFGDGTRLSIL.

This chain connects TRBV25-1 to TRBJ1-5; D is possibly TRBD1 (5 bases). The CDR3 has 14 amino acids. The V gene lost 6 bases and the J gene lost 3 bases, with 12 bases spanning the gap. CDR1 MGHDK and CDR2 SYGVNS come from the germline V gene. The CDR3 protein is CASRGTGPNQPQHF. The CDR3 DNA reads TGTGCCAGCAGGGGTACAGGCCCCAATCAGCCCCAGCATTTT. Full variable domain (rest looked up from reference TRBV25-1 and TRBJ1-5): EADIYQTPRYLVIGTGKKITLECSQTMGHDKMYWYQQDPGMELHLIHYSYGVNSTEKGDLSSESTVSRIRTEHFPLTLESARPSHTSQYLCASRGTGPNQPQHFGDGTRLSIL.

The chain carries TRBV25-1 and TRBJ1-2; no reliable D call. V was clipped by 5 bases and J by 8 bases, with 15 bases between them. The V gene's germline CDR1 is MGHDK and CDR2 SYGVNS. The CDR3 length is 13 residues. The DNA for the CDR3 is TGTGCCAGCAGTTATTTAACTAACTCCGGCTACACCTTC. Amino acids: CASSYLTNSGYTF.

In its sample, this clone was seen a few times. The rearrangement uses TRBV9 and TRBJ2-1; D is unresolved. The ends were cut back, 0 bases at V and 0 bases at J, with 10 bases in the middle. The CDR3 runs 16 residues. Germline V gene data show CDR1 as SGDLS and CDR2 as YYNGEE. CDR3 sequence: CASSVGGETSYNEQFF. The CDR3 nucleotides are TGTGCCAGCAGCGTAGGAGGAGAGACCTCCTACAATGAGCAGTTCTTC.

The J gene is TRBJ1-3, the V gene TRBV29-1, with D uncertain. Trimming took off 4 bases at V and 0 bases at J, with 4 bases between the two ends. Looked up from germline, CDR1 is SQVTM and CDR2 is ANQGSEA. The CDR3 spans 12 residues. The CDR3 is CSVGLSGNTIYF. The CDR3, as DNA: TGCAGCGTTGGACTCTCTGGAAACACCATATATTTT. Together with reference TRBV29-1 and TRBJ1-3, the CDR3 gives the full variable domain: SAVISQKPSRDICQRGTSLTIQCQVDSQVTMMFWYRQQPGQSLTLIATANQGSEATYESGFVIDKFPISRPNLTFSTLTVSNMSPEDSSIYLCSVGLSGNTIYFGEGSWLTVV.

This clone was recorded only once. The rearrangement links TRBV2 to TRBJ1-5, with D perhaps TRBD1 (6 bases). V lost 3 bases and J 7 bases, leaving 13 bases between the germline ends. The CDR3 totals 14 residues. Germline lookup yields CDR1 SNHLY and CDR2 FYNNEI. CDR3 nucleotide sequence: TGTGCCAGCAGTGAGGTTGCCACAGGGCAGCCCCAGCATTTT. Amino acid sequence: CASSEVATGQPQHF.

The V and J genes are TRBV11-2 and TRBJ2-7, with TRBD1 matching over 9 bases. After removal of 6 bases from V and 4 bases from J, the junction contained 4 bases not matched to a gene. The CDR3 has 13 amino acids. CDR1 and CDR2 from the germline V gene are SGHAT and FQNNGV. The CDR3 loop reads CASRRTGVYEQYF. Here the CDR3 DNA reads TGTGCCAGCAGGCGGACAGGGGTATACGAGCAGTACTTC. Filled out from reference TRBV11-2 and TRBJ2-7, the complete variable domain reads EAGVAQSPRYKIIEKRQSVAFWCNPISGHATLYWYQQILGQGPKLLIQFQNNGVVDDSQLPKDRFSAERLKGVDSTLKIQPAKLEDSAVYLCASRRTGVYEQYFGPGTRLTVT.

The gene calls are TRBV6-5 and TRBJ1-2, with D possibly TRBD1 on 6 matching bases. Per the germline V gene, CDR1 is MNHEY and CDR2 is SVGAGI. V was cut by 2 bases and J by 3 bases, with 13 bases left in between. The CDR3 consists of 15 residues. The CDR3 bases are TGTGCCAGCAGTTACAGGGGAACAGGGTACTATGGCTACACCTTC. Protein sequence: CASSYRGTGYYGYTF.

The rearrangement joins TRBV19 to TRBJ1-6, with D unresolved. Germline-derived CDR1 and CDR2 are LNHDA and SQIVND (reference sequence). Trimming left V 5 bases short and J 7 bases short, with 15 bases between. The CDR3 length is 15 residues. The CDR3 sequence is CASSLKDPRNSPLHF. The CDR3, as DNA: TGTGCCAGTAGTCTAAAAGATCCCCGCAATTCACCCCTCCACTTT.

J is TRBJ2-2 and V is TRBV5-4; possible D gene TRBD2, 5 bases. CDR3 length: 16 residues. From germline, CDR1 is SGHNT and CDR2 YYREEE (reference sequence). V shed 4 bases and J shed 1 base, with 14 bases lying between them. As DNA, the CDR3 is TGTGCCAGCAGCCCCCCTCGGGGTGAGAACACCGGGGAGCTGTTTTTT. Residues: CASSPPRGENTGELFF.

The CDR3 DNA reads as TGTGCCAGTAGTATGACTAGCGACCAAGAGACCCAGTACTTC. As protein: CASSMTSDQETQYF. This sequence joins TRBV19 and TRBJ2-5; 8 bases fit TRBD2. The V segment lost 3 bases and the J segment 0 bases; nucleotides outside the gene matches: 0. This CDR3 region has 14 residues. Germline lookup yields CDR1 LNHDA and CDR2 SQIVND (reference sequence).

The chain is built from TRBV2 and TRBJ2-7; the match to TRBD1 covers 9 bases. Germline CDR1 is SNHLY and CDR2 is FYNNEI. The CDR3 extends over 12 amino acids. J lost 3 bases, V lost 8 bases, and 2 bases had no gene match. CDR3 sequence: CASGTGNYEQYF. Here the CDR3 DNA reads TGTGCCAGCGGGACAGGGAACTACGAGCAGTACTTC.

V usage is TRBV10-2 and J usage is TRBJ2-7, with a weak D call TRBD2 (6 bases). CDR1 and CDR2 (germline): WSHSY, SAAADI. V gave up 6 bases and J gave up 4 bases, with 22 bases separating them. The CDR3 is 16 residues long. This chain's CDR3 is CASSAGAGPPPYEQYF. In nucleotides, the CDR3 is TGCGCCAGCAGCGCCGGGGCGGGACCGCCCCCTTACGAGCAGTACTTC.

V is TRBV28 and J is TRBJ2-5, with TRBD2 identical over 15 bases. The V segment lost 5 bases and the J segment 3 bases; nucleotides outside the gene matches: 7. This CDR3 is 17 amino acids long. Germline lookup yields CDR1 MDHEN and CDR2 SYDVKM. For the CDR3, the DNA is TGTGCCAGCAGTCCCGGGACTAGCGGGAGGATTAAAGAGACCCAGTACTTC. Translated: CASSPGTSGRIKETQYF.